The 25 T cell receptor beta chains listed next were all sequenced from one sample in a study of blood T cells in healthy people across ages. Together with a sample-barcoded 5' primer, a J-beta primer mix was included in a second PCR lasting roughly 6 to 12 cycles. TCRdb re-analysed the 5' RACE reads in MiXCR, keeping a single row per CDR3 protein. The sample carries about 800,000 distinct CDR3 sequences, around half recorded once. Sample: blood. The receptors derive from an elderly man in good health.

The CDR3 DNA follows: TGTGCCAGCAGTCCCGGACAGTCACGCACTGAAGCTTTCTTT. It codes for CASSPGQSRTEAFF. The chain recombines TRBV27 with TRBJ1-1; tentative D call: TRBD1 (6 bases). CDR1 is MNHEY and CDR2 is SMNVEV in the germline V gene (reference sequence). The CDR3 consists of 14 residues. The V end was cut by 5 bases, the J end by 4 bases, with 14 bases between.

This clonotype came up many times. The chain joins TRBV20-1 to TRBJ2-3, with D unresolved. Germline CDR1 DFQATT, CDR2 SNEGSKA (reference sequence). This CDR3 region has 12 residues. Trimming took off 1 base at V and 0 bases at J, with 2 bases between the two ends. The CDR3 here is CSARASTDTQYF. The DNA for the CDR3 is TGCAGTGCTAGAGCCAGCACAGATACGCAGTATTTT.

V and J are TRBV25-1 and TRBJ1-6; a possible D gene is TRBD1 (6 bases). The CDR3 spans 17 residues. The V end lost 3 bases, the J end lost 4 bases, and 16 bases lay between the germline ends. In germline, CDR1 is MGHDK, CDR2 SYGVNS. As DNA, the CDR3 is TGTGCCAGCAGTGACCCACAGGGAAGAGGGTATAATTCACCCCTCCACTTT. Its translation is CASSDPQGRGYNSPLHF. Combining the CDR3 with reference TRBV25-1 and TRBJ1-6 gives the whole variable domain EADIYQTPRYLVIGTGKKITLECSQTMGHDKMYWYQQDPGMELHLIHYSYGVNSTEKGDLSSESTVSRIRTEHFPLTLESARPSHTSQYLCASSDPQGRGYNSPLHFGNGTRLTVT.

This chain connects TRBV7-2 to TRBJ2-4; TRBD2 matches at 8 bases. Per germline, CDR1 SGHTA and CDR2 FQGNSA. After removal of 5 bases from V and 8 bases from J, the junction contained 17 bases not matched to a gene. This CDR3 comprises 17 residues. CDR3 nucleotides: TGTGCCAGCAGCCCCCTAGGACGGGAGGGCCCAAGGGACATTCAGTACTTC. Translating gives CASSPLGREGPRDIQYF.

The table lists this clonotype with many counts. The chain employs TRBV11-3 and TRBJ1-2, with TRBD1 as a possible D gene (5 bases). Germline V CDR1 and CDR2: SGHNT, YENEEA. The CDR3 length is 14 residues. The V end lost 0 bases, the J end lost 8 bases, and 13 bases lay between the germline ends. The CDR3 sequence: CASSLEGDGRGYTF. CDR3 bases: TGTGCCAGCAGCTTAGAGGGGGACGGGCGCGGCTACACCTTC.

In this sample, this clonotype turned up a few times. For the CDR3, the DNA is TGCAGTGCTAGCCGAGGACAGTACGAGCAGTACTTC. It is translated as CSASRGQYEQYF. The gene calls are TRBV20-1 and TRBJ2-7, with D possibly matching TRBD1 (6 bases). This CDR3 is built from 12 residues. Germline lookup yields CDR1 DFQATT and CDR2 SNEGSKA (reference sequence). V was trimmed by 3 bases and J by 4 bases, leaving 10 bases between them.

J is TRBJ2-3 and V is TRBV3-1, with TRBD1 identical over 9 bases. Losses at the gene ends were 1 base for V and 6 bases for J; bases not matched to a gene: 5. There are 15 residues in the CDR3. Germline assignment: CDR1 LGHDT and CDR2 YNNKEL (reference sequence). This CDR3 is CASSQGKTGGDTQYF. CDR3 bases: TGTGCCAGCAGCCAAGGGAAGACAGGGGGGGATACGCAGTATTTT.

The CDR3 here is CSARDAGVGEQFF. The CDR3 region has the DNA TGCAGTGCTAGGGATGCAGGTGTGGGTGAGCAGTTCTTC. The chain links TRBV20-1 to TRBJ2-1; no clear D. Trimming pared 3 bases from V and 9 bases from J, leaving 15 bases between. This CDR3 comprises 13 residues. Germline V gene data show CDR1 as DFQATT and CDR2 as SNEGSKA (reference sequence).

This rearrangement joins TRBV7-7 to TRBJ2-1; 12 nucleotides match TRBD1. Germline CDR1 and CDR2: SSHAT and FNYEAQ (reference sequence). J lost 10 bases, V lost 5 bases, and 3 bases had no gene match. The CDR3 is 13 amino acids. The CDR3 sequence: CASSPGTGGEQFF. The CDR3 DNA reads TGTGCCAGCAGCCCGGGGACAGGGGGCGAGCAGTTCTTC.

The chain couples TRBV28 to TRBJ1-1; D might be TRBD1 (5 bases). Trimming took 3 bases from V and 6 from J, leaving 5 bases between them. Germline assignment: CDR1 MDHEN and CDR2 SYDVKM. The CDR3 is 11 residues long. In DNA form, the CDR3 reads TGTGCCAGCAGTTTGACAGCTGAAGCTTTCTTT. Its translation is CASSLTAEAFF.

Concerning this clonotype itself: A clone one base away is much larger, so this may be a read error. The CDR3 spells CATQWEGPDTQYF. The CDR3 DNA reads as TGTGCCACCCAGTGGGAGGGACCAGATACGCAGTATTTT. The J gene is TRBJ2-3, the V gene TRBV12-3 or TRBV12-4; 7 bases agree with TRBD2. The J segment lost 4 bases and the V segment lost 10 bases, leaving 8 bases of the junction unmatched. There are 13 residues in the CDR3.

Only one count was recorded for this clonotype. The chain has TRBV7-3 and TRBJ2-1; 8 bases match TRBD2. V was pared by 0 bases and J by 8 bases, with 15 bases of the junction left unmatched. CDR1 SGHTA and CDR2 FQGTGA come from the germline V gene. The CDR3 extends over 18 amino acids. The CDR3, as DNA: TGTGCCAGCAGCTTAACGGGAAGACTTGGCGGGGGGTCCCATGAGCAGTTCTTC. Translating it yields CASSLTGRLGGGSHEQFF. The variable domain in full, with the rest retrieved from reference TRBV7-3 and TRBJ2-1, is GAGVSQTPSNKVTEKGKYVELRCDPISGHTALYWYRQSLGQGPEFLIYFQGTGAADDSGLPNDRFFAVRPEGSVSTLKIQRTERGDSAVYLCASSLTGRLGGGSHEQFFGPGTRLTVL.

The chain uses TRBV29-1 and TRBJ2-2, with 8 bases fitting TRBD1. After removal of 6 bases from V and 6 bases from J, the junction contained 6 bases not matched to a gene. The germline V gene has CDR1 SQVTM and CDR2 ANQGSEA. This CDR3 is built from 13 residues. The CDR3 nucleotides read TGCAGCGTCGGGCAGGGGGCGTCCGGGGAGCTGTTTTTT. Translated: CSVGQGASGELFF.

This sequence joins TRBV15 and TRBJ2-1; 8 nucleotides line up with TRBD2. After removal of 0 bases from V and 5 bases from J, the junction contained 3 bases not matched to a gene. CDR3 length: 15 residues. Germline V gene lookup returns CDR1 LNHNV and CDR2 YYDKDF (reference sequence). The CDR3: CATSREISGDNEQFF. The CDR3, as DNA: TGTGCCACCAGCAGAGAAATTAGCGGGGACAATGAGCAGTTCTTC.

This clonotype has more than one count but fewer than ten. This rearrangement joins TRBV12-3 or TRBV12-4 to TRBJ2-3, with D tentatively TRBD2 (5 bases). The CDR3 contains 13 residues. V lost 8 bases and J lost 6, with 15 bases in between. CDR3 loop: CASGWGPGDTQYF. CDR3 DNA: TGTGCCAGCGGTTGGGGTCCGGGGGATACGCAGTATTTT.

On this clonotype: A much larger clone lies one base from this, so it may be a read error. The CDR3 coding sequence is TGCGCCAGCAGCTTGTATCCCTCGGAAGAGCAGTACTTC. As protein: CASSLYPSEEQYF. This rearrangement joins TRBV5-1 to TRBJ2-5; no clear D gene. The CDR3 contains 13 residues. The V end was cut by 1 base, the J end by 11 bases, with 15 bases between. Looked up from germline, CDR1 is SGHRS and CDR2 is YFSETQ.

In DNA, the CDR3 is TGTGCCAGCAGCGGCCGACATGGGAACACTGAAGCTTTCTTT. Its protein is CASSGRHGNTEAFF. The rearrangement links TRBV7-2 to TRBJ1-1; D not resolved. Trimming took 5 bases from V and 1 from J, leaving 11 bases between them. The CDR3 loop spans 14 amino acids. Germline values: CDR1 SGHTA, CDR2 FQGNSA. Full variable domain (remainder filled in from reference TRBV7-2 and TRBJ1-1): GAGVSQSPSNKVTEKGKDVELRCDPISGHTALYWYRQSLGQGLEFLIYFQGNSAPDKSGLPSDRFSAERTGGSVSTLTIQRTQQEDSAVYLCASSGRHGNTEAFFGQGTRLTVV.

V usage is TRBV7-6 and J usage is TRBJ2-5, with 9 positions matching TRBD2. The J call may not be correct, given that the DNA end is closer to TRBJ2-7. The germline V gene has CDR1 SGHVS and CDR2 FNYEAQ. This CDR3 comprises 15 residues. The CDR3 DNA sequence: TGTGCCAGCAGCGTTAGCGGGAGTCAGAACCACGAGCAGTACTTC. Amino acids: CASSVSGSQNHEQYF.

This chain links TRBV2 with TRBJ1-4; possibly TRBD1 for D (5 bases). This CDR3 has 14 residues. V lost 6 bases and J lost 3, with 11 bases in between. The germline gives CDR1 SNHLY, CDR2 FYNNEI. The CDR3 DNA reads TGTGCCAGCAGCGTCGGGGGGGCTAATGAAAAACTGTTTTTT. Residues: CASSVGGANEKLFF.

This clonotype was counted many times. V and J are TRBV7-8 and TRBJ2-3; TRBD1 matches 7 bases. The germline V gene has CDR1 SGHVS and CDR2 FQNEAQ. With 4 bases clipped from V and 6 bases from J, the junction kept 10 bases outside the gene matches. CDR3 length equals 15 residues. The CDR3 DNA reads TGTGCCAGCAGCTCCCCGGGACAGTATGTGGATACGCAGTATTTT. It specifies CASSSPGQYVDTQYF.

CDR3 loop: CSAEGTEAFF. Written as DNA, the CDR3 is TGCAGCGCCGAGGGCACTGAAGCTTTCTTT. V gene TRBV29-1 combines with J gene TRBJ1-1; D is unclear. V lost 7 bases to trimming and J lost 4 bases, with 7 bases between them. Per the germline V gene, CDR1 is SQVTM and CDR2 is ANQGSEA. The CDR3 runs to 10 residues.

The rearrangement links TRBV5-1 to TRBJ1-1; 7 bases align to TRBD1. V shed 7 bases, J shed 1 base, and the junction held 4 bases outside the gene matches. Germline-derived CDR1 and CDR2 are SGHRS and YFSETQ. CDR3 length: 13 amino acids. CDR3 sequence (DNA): TGCGCCAGCTTGGGACAGACGAACACTGAAGCTTTCTTT. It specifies CASLGQTNTEAFF.

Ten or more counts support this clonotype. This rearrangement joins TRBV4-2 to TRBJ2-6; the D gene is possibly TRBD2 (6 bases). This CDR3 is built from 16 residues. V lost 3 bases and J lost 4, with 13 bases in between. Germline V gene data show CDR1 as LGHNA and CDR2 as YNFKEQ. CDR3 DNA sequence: TGTGCCAGCAGCCAGGACTACTCGGGGGGGGCCAACGTCCTGACTTTC. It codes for CASSQDYSGGANVLTF.

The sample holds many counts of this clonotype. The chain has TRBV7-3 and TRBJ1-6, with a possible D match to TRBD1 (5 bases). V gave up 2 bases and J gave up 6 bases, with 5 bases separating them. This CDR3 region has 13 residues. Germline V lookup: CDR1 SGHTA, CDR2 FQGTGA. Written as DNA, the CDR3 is TGTGCCAGCAGCTTAGACAGTAATTCACCCCTCCACTTT. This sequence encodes CASSLDSNSPLHF. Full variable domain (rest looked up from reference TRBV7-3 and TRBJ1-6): GAGVSQTPSNKVTEKGKYVELRCDPISGHTALYWYRQSLGQGPEFLIYFQGTGAADDSGLPNDRFFAVRPEGSVSTLKIQRTERGDSAVYLCASSLDSNSPLHFGNGTRLTVT.

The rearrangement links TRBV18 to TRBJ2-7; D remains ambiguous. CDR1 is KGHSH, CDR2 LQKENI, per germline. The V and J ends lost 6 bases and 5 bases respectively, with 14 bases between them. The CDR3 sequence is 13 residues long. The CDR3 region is CASSLDRQDEQYF. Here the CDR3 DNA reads TGTGCCAGCTCGTTGGACCGCCAGGACGAGCAGTACTTC.